Presented here are 10 T cell receptor beta chains from one specimen sequenced in a study of regulatory T cells in long-lasting Graves disease. Investigators prepared the TCR beta libraries by applying iRepertoire HTBI primers and Arm-PCR of CDR3 regions. TCRdb passed the multiplex PCR reads through MiXCR, listing each CDR3 protein once. The sample carries roughly 450,000 distinct CDR3 sequences, approximately 23% recorded once. Regarding time point: persistent/refractory GD, antithyroid drugs over 5 years with positive TRAb. The TCR library used RNA extracted from PBMCs. This specimen consisted of peripheral blood mononuclear cells (PBMCs), obtained when the disease was refractory, from a patient treated with antithyroid drugs. These TCRs come from a female donor with Graves disease.

This clonotype was counted ten times or more. The CDR3 here is CASSFREETQYF. CDR3 DNA: TGTGCCAGCAGCTTTAGGGAAGAGACCCAGTACTTC. The chain carries TRBV7-9 and TRBJ2-5; D is uncertain. The CDR3 sequence is 12 residues long. Germline V gene data show CDR1 as SEHNR and CDR2 as FQNEAQ (reference sequence). V was shortened by 3 bases and J by 3 bases, with 5 bases between the two germline ends. Full variable domain (remainder filled in from reference TRBV7-9 and TRBJ2-5): DTGVSQNPRHKITKRGQNVTFRCDPISEHNRLYWYRQTLGQGPEFLTYFQNEAQLEKSRLLSDRFSAERPKGSFSTLEIQRTEQGDSAMYLCASSFREETQYFGPGTRLLVL.

This clonotype has ten or more counts. The chain uses TRBV7-2 and TRBJ2-5; 16 positions agree with TRBD2. Germline V gene data show CDR1 as SGHTA and CDR2 as FQGNSA. The V gene end was trimmed by 2 bases and the J gene end by 4 bases; junction bases not matched to a gene: 7. CDR3 size: 18 residues. The CDR3 loop is CASSLTGTSGRAGETQYF. The CDR3 DNA reads as TGTGCCAGCAGCTTAACCGGGACTAGCGGGAGGGCCGGAGAGACCCAGTACTTC. Full variable domain (outside the CDR3, taken from reference TRBV7-2 and TRBJ2-5): GAGVSQSPSNKVTEKGKDVELRCDPISGHTALYWYRQSLGQGLEFLIYFQGNSAPDKSGLPSDRFSAERTGGSVSTLTIQRTQQEDSAVYLCASSLTGTSGRAGETQYFGPGTRLLVL.

This clonotype was found many times. The rearrangement joins TRBV28 to TRBJ2-7, with 9 positions matching TRBD2. V dropped 1 base and J dropped 10; count of bases not matched to a gene: 5. Germline V gene sequence: CDR1 MDHEN, CDR2 SYDVKM. The CDR3 is 13 residues long. CDR3 region: CASSLSQRGVQYF. CDR3 bases: TGTGCCAGCAGTTTATCTCAGCGGGGGGTTCAGTACTTC. Combining the CDR3 with reference TRBV28 and TRBJ2-7 gives the whole variable domain DVKVTQSSRYLVKRTGEKVFLECVQDMDHENMFWYRQDPGLGLRLIYFSYDVKMKEKGDIPEGYSVSREKKERFSLILESASTNQTSMYLCASSLSQRGVQYFGPGTRLTVT.

The chain links TRBV29-1 to TRBJ2-7; the D gene is possibly TRBD2 (6 bases). The CDR3 is 11 residues long. Germline values: CDR1 SQVTM, CDR2 ANQGSEA. Trimming took 7 bases from V and 3 from J, leaving 10 bases between them. CDR3: CSATSSYEQYF. The CDR3 DNA reads TGCAGCGCCACTAGCAGCTACGAGCAGTACTTC.

V gene TRBV2 combines with J gene TRBJ2-1; D is uncertain. The V gene lost 0 bases and the J gene lost 5 bases, with 2 bases spanning the gap. The CDR3 loop spans 12 amino acids. Germline V gives CDR1 SNHLY, CDR2 FYNNEI. Here the CDR3 DNA reads TGTGCCAGCAGTGAAGCCCACAATGAGCAGTTCTTC. It codes for CASSEAHNEQFF.

This clonotype was seen only a few times. Germline is not matched at one junction end, which may reflect a read error. The J gene is TRBJ1-2, the V gene TRBV5-5; maybe TRBD1 (6 bases). The germline V gene has CDR1 SGHKS and CDR2 YYEKEE (reference sequence). The CDR3 covers 12 residues. The DNA of the CDR3 is TGTGCCAGCAGCTTGGCACAGGGCCCAGCTTTCTTC. Protein product: CASSLAQGPAFF.

As for this clonotype: This may be a read error: a much more frequent sequence differs by one nucleotide. V is TRBV29-1 and J is TRBJ2-7, with D perhaps TRBD2 (5 bases). The ends were cut back, 4 bases at V and 2 bases at J, with 12 bases in the middle. Germline V gene sequence: CDR1 SQVTM, CDR2 ANQGSEA. This CDR3 is built from 13 residues. CDR3 bases: TGCAGCGTTGGAGGAGGCAGTACCTACGAGCAGTACTTC. This encodes CSVGGGSTYEQYF.

This clonotype was detected ten times or more. The CDR3 DNA reads as TGTGCCAGCAGTTCAGGAGCAACTAATGAAAAACTGTTTTTT. Translating gives CASSSGATNEKLFF. This rearrangement joins TRBV12-3 or TRBV12-4 to TRBJ1-4; no clear D gene. The CDR3 runs to 14 residues. V lost 4 bases to trimming and J lost 0 bases, with 6 bases between them.

This clonotype appeared a few times. The chain links TRBV18 to TRBJ2-3, with D unclear. Per germline, CDR1 KGHSH and CDR2 LQKENI. The CDR3 consists of 12 residues. With 8 bases removed from V and 6 bases from J, the gap between germline ends came to 12 bases. As DNA, the CDR3 is TGTGCCAGCAGCCCCGCTGCCGATACGCAGTATTTT. It specifies CASSPAADTQYF.

This clonotype was observed at least ten times. The V call is TRBV28, the J call TRBJ2-5; D gene uncertain. The CDR3 spans 14 residues. Germline CDR1 is MDHEN and CDR2 is SYDVKM. Between the trimmed V and J ends, which lost 8 bases and 3 bases, there was a span of 16 bases. The DNA of the CDR3 is TGTGCCAGCCCCTTTGCGGTAGAAAAAGAGACCCAGTACTTC. Amino acid sequence: CASPFAVEKETQYF.